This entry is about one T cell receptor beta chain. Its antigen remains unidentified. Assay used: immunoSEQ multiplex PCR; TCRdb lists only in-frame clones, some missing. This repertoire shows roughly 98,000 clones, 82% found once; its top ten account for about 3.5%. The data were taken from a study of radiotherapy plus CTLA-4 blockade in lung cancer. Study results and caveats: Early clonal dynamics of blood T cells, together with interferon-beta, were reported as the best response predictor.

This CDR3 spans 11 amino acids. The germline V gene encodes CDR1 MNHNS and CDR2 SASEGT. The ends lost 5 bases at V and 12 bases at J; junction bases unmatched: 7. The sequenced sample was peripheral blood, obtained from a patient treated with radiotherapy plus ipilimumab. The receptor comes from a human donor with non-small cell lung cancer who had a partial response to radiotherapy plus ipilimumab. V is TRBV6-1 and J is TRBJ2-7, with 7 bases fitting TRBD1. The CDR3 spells CASSNRGPWYF. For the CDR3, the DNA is TGTGCCAGCAGTAACAGGGGCCCTTGGTACTTC.